This T cell receptor (beta chain) is drawn from a study of T cell responses to AZD1222 COVID-19 vaccine (dated by TCRdb to 2020 to 2022). Describing the broader study: Because spike-specific TCR depth and breadth did not differ between the two schedules, AZD1222 recipients who got a second dose at roughly 4 weeks were pooled with those who got a second dose at roughly 12 weeks. TCR sequencing was performed for roughly 250 trial participants, of whom about 200 were given two doses of AZD1222 and around 25 were given two doses of MenACWY control vaccine. Enrollment into the trials was organized by age into subgroups of 18-55, 56-69 and 70-plus years, and those subgroups contained approximately 150, 30 and 60 TCR-sequenced participants, respectively.

The time point label on this specimen signifies: baseline before first vaccination. Vaccinee samples came from UK trials COV001 and COV002, including a single-blind randomized controlled phase 2/3 trial of AZD1222 (ChAdOx1 nCoV-19) in healthy adults. Trial participant PBMC samples were collected at day 0 and day 28 after the second dose for TCRbeta chain sequencing. Study-level results and caveats: Conclusions about previously exposed vaccinees are limited, since just a handful of AZD1222 recipients were seropositive for SARS-CoV-2 at baseline. Participants were mostly white British and included more females than males, and it was suggested by the authors that clonal diversity may have been underestimated. Because no day 14 peak-response samples were available, repertoires were characterized only after the peak T cell response. A significant rise in spike-specific TCR breadth and depth was observed after two AZD1222 doses relative to day 0 and relative to MenACWY recipients. CD4 TCRs associated with the vaccine covered the entire spike protein, and the dominant responses were in regions 160-218 and 743-854. In the small 56-69-year group, the increase in depth fell short of significance, most likely because of low power. Epitopes outside the regions mutated in the B.1.351 and B.1.1.7 variants were reportedly recognized by nearly half of the unique spike-specific TCRs.

The germline V gene gives CDR1 as SGHTA and CDR2 as FQGNSA. The V and J ends are trimmed by 4 bases and 0 bases, leaving 3 bases between them. The CDR3 spans 12 residues, from the cysteine through the phenylalanine. Just the 36-base CDR3 DNA is kept, in frame starting at base 1. Concerning this clone itself: Which antigen it targets is not known. No qualities accompany the bases; no much larger clone lies one base away.

The CDR3 regions of human TCRbeta chains were analyzed by immunosequencing. The authors' pipeline ran thus. TCRs in the repertoires were compared against a reference library of SARS-CoV-2-specific TCRs that had been generated with the MIRA antigen-specificity platform. Breadth meant the fraction of unique TCRs that were SARS-CoV-2-associated, whereas depth meant the fraction of total T cells that were SARS-CoV-2-associated. Using the MIRA data, every spike-specific TCR was mapped to the spike region that the TCR reacted to and assigned to either a CD4 or a CD8 class. Log10-transformed breadth and depth values were compared by one-way ANOVA with Sidak's multiple comparisons tests. Held by TCRdb, this immuneACCESS table contains in-frame sequences only and omits some clones. Under half of the omission traces to an unresolved V gene where checked; the cause of the rest is unknown. D and trimming come from the DNA, and the V and J calls and clone size come from that table. In this sample the table shows over 75,000 clones, roughly nine tenths of which occur a single time. The ten largest clones capture just over 30% of the sample.

Sequenced material: peripheral blood, taken on day 0 of AZD1222 vaccination. This TCR derives from an adult in good health. This chain is built from TRBV7-2 and TRBJ2-5, with the D gene not confidently named. The CDR3 in this case is CASSYYQETQYF. The DNA reads as follows: TGTGCCAGCAGCTATTACCAAGAGACCCAGTACTTC.